The 17 T cell receptor beta chains reported below all come from one sample, sequenced in a study of brain T cells in children with intractable seizures. Sequencing was performed with immunoSEQ multiplex PCR; in TCRdb, only in-frame clones are kept and a portion is missing. The sample has 340,000 or so clones; roughly 93% are singletons. As for time point: blood from clinic visit 5 months post-surgery; TSC patient then seizure free. Material: peripheral blood, obtained 5 to 6 months after surgery. Receptors originate from a boy in the first two years of life with tuberous sclerosis and intractable seizures.

This chain links TRBV28 with TRBJ2-7; TRBD2 might be the D (5 bases). V was shortened by 2 bases and J by 1 base, with 12 bases between the two germline ends. CDR3 length: 15 amino acids. CDR1 MDHEN and CDR2 SYDVKM come from the germline V gene. The CDR3 nucleotides are TGTGCCAGCAGTTTAAGACGACTACGTTCCTACGAGCAGTACTTC. It translates to CASSLRRLRSYEQYF.

V is TRBV5-1 and J is TRBJ2-6; D could derive from TRBD1 or TRBD2 (5 bases each). This CDR3 contains 15 residues. Germline CDR1 is SGHRS and CDR2 is YFSETQ. Trimming cost V 0 bases and J 4 bases, with 8 bases left between them. This CDR3 is CASSLDGTGANVLTF. The CDR3 DNA is TGCGCCAGCAGCTTGGATGGGACGGGGGCCAACGTCCTGACTTTC.

This chain joins TRBV9 and TRBJ2-3, with 10 bases that match TRBD2. The CDR3 has 16 amino acids. Germline-derived CDR1 and CDR2 are SGDLS and YYNGEE. V shed 0 bases, J shed 1 base, and the junction held 2 bases outside the gene matches. The CDR3 DNA reads TGTGCCAGCAGCGTAGTCGGGACTAGCGGCACAGATACGCAGTATTTT. This gives the protein CASSVVGTSGTDTQYF.

V usage is TRBV5-1 and J usage is TRBJ2-7; D is possibly TRBD1 (5 bases). Trimming left V 5 bases short and J 0 bases short, with 15 bases between. The CDR3 runs to 15 residues. Germline lookup yields CDR1 SGHRS and CDR2 YFSETQ. This chain's CDR3 is CASSMARTSSYEQYF. The DNA for the CDR3 is TGCGCCAGCAGTATGGCTCGGACAAGCTCCTACGAGCAGTACTTC.

The gene calls are TRBV13 and TRBJ2-7; 9 nucleotides line up with TRBD1. Germline CDR1 reads PRHDT; CDR2 reads FYEKMQ (reference sequence). The CDR3 sequence is 15 residues long. After removal of 2 bases from V and 3 bases from J, the junction contained 5 bases not matched to a gene. The CDR3: CASSLRGTGIYEQYF. CDR3 nucleotides: TGTGCCAGCAGCTTAAGGGGGACAGGGATCTACGAGCAGTACTTC. The whole variable domain, remainder taken from reference TRBV13 and TRBJ2-7, is AAGVIQSPRHLIKEKRETATLKCYPIPRHDTVYWYQQGPGQDPQFLISFYEKMQSDKGSIPDRFSAQQFSDYHSELNMSSLELGDSALYFCASSLRGTGIYEQYFGPGTRLTVT.

This clone was seen only once. The rearrangement uses TRBV2 and TRBJ1-2, with a weak D call TRBD1 (5 bases). The CDR3 consists of 14 residues. V shed 7 bases and J shed 2 bases, with 14 bases lying between them. From germline, CDR1 is SNHLY and CDR2 FYNNEI. The chain's CDR3 is CASKGEWGNYGYTF. CDR3 DNA sequence: TGTGCCAGCAAAGGGGAATGGGGAAACTATGGCTACACCTTC.

The genes are TRBV28 and TRBJ2-6, with TRBD1 as a possible D gene (6 bases). The germline V gene has CDR1 MDHEN and CDR2 SYDVKM. This CDR3 is 15 amino acids long. Trimming pared 5 bases from V and 2 bases from J, leaving 10 bases between. CDR3 in DNA: TGTGCCAGCAGTCCCACAGGGACTGGGGCCAACGTCCTGACTTTC. Translating it yields CASSPTGTGANVLTF.

This clone is a singleton in its sample. The chain employs TRBV10-1 and TRBJ2-2, with D perhaps matching TRBD1 (6 bases). The length of the CDR3 is 15 residues. Trimming cost V 5 bases and J 1 base, with 11 bases left between them. Germline CDR1 WNHNN, CDR2 SYGVQD (reference sequence). CDR3 sequence (DNA): TGCGCCAGCAGTCCCTGGACAGAGAACACCGGGGAGCTGTTTTTT. It yields the protein CASSPWTENTGELFF.

The chain carries TRBV28 and TRBJ2-1; the D gene is possibly TRBD2 (6 bases). The CDR3 extends over 12 amino acids. Germline V CDR1 and CDR2: MDHEN, SYDVKM. Trimming left V 8 bases short and J 5 bases short, with 10 bases between. This chain's CDR3 is CASGGGHNEQFF. The CDR3 coding sequence is TGTGCCAGCGGGGGAGGCCACAATGAGCAGTTCTTC.

This clone was recorded only once. The chain links TRBV18 to TRBJ1-1, with D possibly matching TRBD1 (6 bases). Trimming took 2 bases from V and 1 from J, leaving 11 bases between them. The CDR3 covers 15 residues. CDR1 KGHSH and CDR2 LQKENI come from the germline V gene. In DNA form, the CDR3 reads TGTGCCAGCTCACCAATCGGACAGCAGAACACTGAAGCTTTCTTT. The encoded protein is CASSPIGQQNTEAFF.

The chain joins TRBV19 to TRBJ1-1; no firm D call. CDR3 length: 15 amino acids. Between the trimmed V and J ends, which lost 1 base and 4 bases, there was a span of 13 bases. From germline, CDR1 is LNHDA and CDR2 SQIVND (reference sequence). This chain's CDR3 is CASSIARQAGTEAFF. The CDR3 DNA sequence: TGTGCCAGTAGTATAGCTCGACAAGCGGGCACTGAAGCTTTCTTT.

This chain joins TRBV9 and TRBJ2-3; D may match TRBD1 or TRBD2 (5 bases each). The germline gives CDR1 SGDLS, CDR2 YYNGEE. The V end lost 4 bases, the J end lost 6 bases, and 15 bases lay between the germline ends. There are 14 residues in the CDR3. CDR3 residues: CASSSRDPRDTQYF. DNA for the CDR3: TGTGCCAGCAGCTCCCGGGACCCCAGGGATACGCAGTATTTT.

The chain is built from TRBV2 and TRBJ1-3; 8 nucleotides agree with TRBD1. With V trimmed by 5 bases and J by 4 bases, 7 bases remained unmatched. Germline CDR1 is SNHLY and CDR2 is FYNNEI. The CDR3 sequence is 15 residues long. CDR3 sequence (DNA): TGTGCCAGCAGTCAGGACAGGGCGGGAGGAAACACCATATATTTT. It specifies CASSQDRAGGNTIYF. The variable domain in full, with the rest retrieved from reference TRBV2 and TRBJ1-3, is EPEVTQTPSHQVTQMGQEVILRCVPISNHLYFYWYRQILGQKVEFLVSFYNNEISEKSEIFDDQFSVERPDGSNFTLKIRSTKLEDSAMYFCASSQDRAGGNTIYFGEGSWLTVV.

The genes are TRBV3-1 (or the pseudogene TRBV3-2) and TRBJ1-1, with 8 nucleotides matching TRBD1. Germline V gives CDR1 LGHDT, CDR2 YNNKEL (reference sequence). With 3 bases clipped from V and 1 base from J, the junction kept 16 bases outside the gene matches. The CDR3 is made up of 19 amino acids. CDR3 sequence reads: CASSQGTRGPESRNTEAFF. The CDR3 coding sequence is TGTGCCAGCAGCCAGGGTACCAGGGGGCCGGAGTCGAGGAACACTGAAGCTTTCTTT.

This chain joins TRBV7-2 and TRBJ1-1; a weak D match, TRBD1 (5 bases). Deletions cut 1 base from V and 4 bases from J, with 7 bases between. CDR1 SGHTA and CDR2 FQGNSA come from the germline V gene. This CDR3 has 13 amino acids. CDR3 nucleotide sequence: TGTGCCAGCAGCTTAGGGGGACCCACTGAAGCTTTCTTT. Its protein product is CASSLGGPTEAFF.

This chain uses TRBV7-6 with TRBJ1-1, with a weak D call TRBD1 (5 bases). Trimming took off 1 base at V and 12 bases at J, with 12 bases between the two ends. The CDR3 runs 12 residues. Per the germline V gene, CDR1 is SGHVS and CDR2 is FNYEAQ. This chain's CDR3 is CASSLGQGRTFF. The CDR3 DNA reads TGTGCCAGCAGCTTAGGGCAGGGAAGGACTTTCTTT.

This clone was detected only once. The chain combines TRBV4-1 with TRBJ2-7; 12 positions match TRBD2. The junction had 7 bases not matched to a gene; V was cut back by 4 bases and J by 6 bases. Germline V gene lookup returns CDR1 MGHRA and CDR2 YSYEKL. The CDR3 contains 15 residues. CDR3 in DNA: TGCGCCAGCAGCCCACGGACTAGCGGGACGGCCGAGCAGTACTTC. Translated, it gives CASSPRTSGTAEQYF.